This is a list of T cell receptor beta chains from one sample in a study of T-cell reconstitution after alpha-beta-depleted transplantation in children. In TCRdb, the PCR reads were re-called with MiXCR into one record per CDR3 protein. The sample shows about 130,000 distinct CDR3 sequences, around a tenth of them seen only once. Sequencing was performed on PBMCs, mostly from graft donor cells, taken 180 days after TCRalphabeta/CD19-depleted stem cell transplant. All receptors derive from a girl in the first two years of life who had a stem cell transplant for combined immunodeficiency, so the T cells may come from the graft donor. CDR3s include the opening cysteine and the closing phenylalanine or tryptophan. A D gene is named only where the DNA matches it firmly. Rows give clone size only sometimes, using once, few, many, or a class for an expanded clone.

V gene,J gene,clone size,D gene,CDR3 DNA,CDR3 protein
TRBV29-1,TRBJ2-7,.,.,TGCAGCGTGTGGGGCACTACCTACGAGCAGTACTTC,CSVWGTTYEQYF
TRBV5-6,TRBJ2-2,few,.,TGTGCCAGCAGCTTAAAGGTTACGGGGACCGGGGAGCTGTTTTTT,CASSLKVTGTGELFF
TRBV4-2,TRBJ2-1,.,.,TGTGCCAGCAGCCGGGGGGCAGGGAGCTCCTACAATGAGCAGTTCTTC,CASSRGAGSSYNEQFF
TRBV20-1,TRBJ1-1,.,.,TGCAGTGCTAGGGGACGGGTCCTGAACACTGCAGCTTTCTTT,CSARGRVLNTAAFF
TRBV27,TRBJ2-5,few,.,TGTGCCAGCAGTAAAAACACAGGGTACCAAGAGACCCAGTACTTC,CASSKNTGYQETQYF
TRBV11-3,TRBJ2-5,few,.,TGTGCCAGCAGCTCACAGGTAGAAGAGACCCAGTACTTC,CASSSQVEETQYF
TRBV20-1,TRBJ2-7,.,TRBD2,TGCAGTGCTAGAGTGTTAGCGGGGGCCGTATTCTCCTACGAGCAGTACTTC,CSARVLAGAVFSYEQYF
TRBV10-3,TRBJ2-7,few,.,TGTGCCATCAAGGGCCCTAGGTTCTACGAGCAGTACTTC,CAIKGPRFYEQYF
TRBV7-9,TRBJ2-2,many,.,TGTGCCAGCAGCTTACTTACGAACACCGGGGAGCTGTTTTTT,CASSLLTNTGELFF
TRBV20-1,TRBJ2-7,few,.,TGCAGTGCTATTAATGCCTACGAGCAGTACTTC,CSAINAYEQYF
TRBV29-1,TRBJ2-1,few,TRBD2,TGCAGCGTTGTTAGACTAGCGGAGGTGTACAATGAGCAGTTCTTC,CSVVRLAEVYNEQFF
TRBV10-3,TRBJ1-4,.,.,TGTGCCATCACGGGACAACTTAATGAAAAACTGTTTTTT,CAITGQLNEKLFF
TRBV11-2,TRBJ1-2,.,TRBD1,TGTGCCAGCAGCTTAGTTCGAGGACAGGGGAACTATGGCTACACCTTC,CASSLVRGQGNYGYTF
TRBV7-2,TRBJ2-6,.,.,TGTGCCAGCAGCCTCAGACGCTCTGGGGCCAACGTCCTGACTTTC,CASSLRRSGANVLTF
TRBV4-3,TRBJ2-7,.,TRBD1,TGCGCCAGCAGCCAAGCCCTTTCGGACAGGGGGGAGAACGAGCAGTACTTC,CASSQALSDRGENEQYF
TRBV10-3,TRBJ2-5,.,.,TGTGCCAGTGAGGCGGGACGACAAGAGACCCAGTACTTC,CASEAGRQETQYF
TRBV5-1,TRBJ1-1,.,.,TGCGCCAGCAGCTTGAGAACAGGTATCCTGAACACTGAAGCTTTCTTT,CASSLRTGILNTEAFF
TRBV7-3,TRBJ2-1,.,TRBD2,TGTGCCAGCAGCTATAGCGGGGGGGCCTACAATGAGCAGTTCTTC,CASSYSGGAYNEQFF
TRBV12-3/TRBV12-4,TRBJ1-3,.,.,TGTGCCAGCAGCTATCTTGACGAGGTGGACCTCGGATTCTCTGGAAACACCATATATTTT,CASSYLDEVDLGFSGNTIYF
TRBV9,TRBJ2-5,few,TRBD2,TGTGCCAGCAGCCCTCGACTAGCGGGAGGCCACTCTCAAGAGACCCAGTACTTC,CASSPRLAGGHSQETQYF
TRBV24-1,TRBJ2-1,few,TRBD1,TGTGCCACCCTAGGACAGGCGAGCTCCTACAATGAGCAGTTCTTC,CATLGQASSYNEQFF
TRBV10-3,TRBJ2-2,.,.,TGTGCCATCAGGGGCTTAACCGGGGAGCTGTTTTTT,CAIRGLTGELFF
TRBV12-3/TRBV12-4,TRBJ2-7,many,TRBD1,TGTGCCAGCAGTCAAGGGGGACAGGGCTCCTACGAGCAGTACTTC,CASSQGGQGSYEQYF
TRBV5-1,TRBJ2-5,many,TRBD2,TGCGCCAGCAGTTTAAGACTAGCGTCTCAAGAGGCCCAGTACTTC,CASSLRLASQEAQYF
TRBV12-3/TRBV12-4,TRBJ1-2,many,.,TGTGCCAGCAGTTTAGCCCCCCGGGTCTATGGCTACACCTTC,CASSLAPRVYGYTF
TRBV27,TRBJ2-7,many,.,TGTGCCAGCAGTTTTGCTGACAACTCCTACGAGCAGTACTTC,CASSFADNSYEQYF
TRBV10-3,TRBJ2-3,many,.,TGTGCCATCAGTGCTATGACAGATACGCAGTATTTT,CAISAMTDTQYF
TRBV14,TRBJ2-1,.,.,TGTGCCAGCAGCCAATTTGGACAACTGTACAATGAGCAGTTCTTC,CASSQFGQLYNEQFF
TRBV20-1,TRBJ2-5,.,TRBD1,TGCAGTGCTAGAGACCGACAGGGGGGAATGGAGACCCAGTACTTC,CSARDRQGGMETQYF
TRBV7-6,TRBJ2-7,few,.,TGTGCCAGCAGCCCCTGGAGACGGGGGTACTCGATAAACGAGCAGTACTTC,CASSPWRRGYSINEQYF
TRBV29-1,TRBJ2-5,.,.,TGCAGCGTTGAAAGATGGGAGACCCAGTACTTC,CSVERWETQYF
TRBV12-3/TRBV12-4,TRBJ2-2,many,.,TGTGCCAGCAGTTTAATATCGGGGGCCGGGGAGCTGTTTTTT,CASSLISGAGELFF
TRBV12-3/TRBV12-4,TRBJ2-5,few,.,TGTGCCAGCATTCCGGACGGGGAAGAGACCCAGTACTTC,CASIPDGEETQYF
TRBV12-3/TRBV12-4,TRBJ2-3,few,TRBD2,TGTGCCAGCAGTCCTCTTGCGGGGGGGTGGACAGATACGCAGTATTTT,CASSPLAGGWTDTQYF
TRBV28,TRBJ1-5,few,.,TGTGCCAGCAGCCGACGGAGGGACCAAGATCAGCCCCAGCATTTT,CASSRRRDQDQPQHF
TRBV20-1,TRBJ1-1,few,TRBD1,TGCAGTGCTAGCCCGATGTTTGACAGGGGGGAGACTGAAGCTTTCTTT,CSASPMFDRGETEAFF
TRBV9,TRBJ2-7,few,.,TGTGCCAGCAGCGTAGGGGGCAGGGCCGGAGAGCAGTACTTC,CASSVGGRAGEQYF
TRBV11-3,TRBJ2-1,few,.,TGTGCCAGCAGCTACGGGGGATGGAGCTCCTACAATGAGCAGTTCTTC,CASSYGGWSSYNEQFF
TRBV29-1,TRBJ2-3,few,TRBD2,TGCAGCGTTACTAGCGGCGGGGGAGATACGCAGTATTTT,CSVTSGGGDTQYF
TRBV9,TRBJ2-1,many,.,TGTGCCAGCAGCGTATCCCCGGGTGAGCAGTTCTTC,CASSVSPGEQFF
TRBV15,TRBJ1-6,few,.,TGTGCCACGATAGACAGAGGATATAATTCACCCCTCCACTTT,CATIDRGYNSPLHF
TRBV7-2,TRBJ2-1,.,.,TGTGCCAGCAGCTCAAAAGGGAGGGGGTCCTCCTACAATGAGCAGTTCTTC,CASSSKGRGSSYNEQFF
TRBV7-2,TRBJ1-2,few,.,TGTGCCAGCAGCTTATTTGACTATGGCTACACCTTC,CASSLFDYGYTF
TRBV10-3,TRBJ1-6,many,TRBD1,TGTGCCATCGGCTCGGACAGGCCTCGGCCCCTCCACTTT,CAIGSDRPRPLHF
TRBV5-1,TRBJ2-7,.,TRBD2,TGCGCCAGCAGCATGGGACTAGGAGGCTCCTACAAGCAGTACTTC,CASSMGLGGSYKQYF
TRBV27,TRBJ2-7,.,.,TGTGCCAGCAGTCTGACAGTGCTTACCTACGAGCAGTACTTC,CASSLTVLTYEQYF
TRBV5-1,TRBJ1-1,many,.,TGCGCCAGCAGCTTGGGTTCGATGAACACTGAAGCTTTCTTT,CASSLGSMNTEAFF
TRBV7-8,TRBJ2-2,few,.,TGTGCCAGCAGCTTGGATGGAGCCGGGGAGCTGTTTTTT,CASSLDGAGELFF
TRBV5-1,TRBJ2-1,.,.,TGCGCCAGCAGCTTGGCCCTACAAAGTGGTGGGCAGTTCTTC,CASSLALQSGGQFF